This TCR beta chain is drawn from a study of T cell responses to AZD1222 COVID-19 vaccine. Study context: The study pooled second doses at about 4 or about 12 weeks. Overall study findings and caveats: Spike-wide vaccine-associated CD4 TCRs dominated at 160-218 and 743-854. Nearly half of unique spike-specific TCRs reportedly avoided B.1.351 and B.1.1.7 mutated regions. No day 14 peak samples; only post-peak repertoires were characterized.

This CDR3 has 15 residues. V gave up 7 bases and J gave up 2 bases, with 12 bases separating them. The germline gives CDR1 MNHNY, CDR2 SVGAGI (reference sequence). This clone was recorded only once. Its antigen is not known. Data came from immunoSEQ multiplex PCR; TCRdb stores just in-frame clones and leaves some out. The table has 150,000 to 160,000 clones, roughly nine tenths seen once. Sequencing was performed on peripheral blood, taken on day 0 of AZD1222 vaccination. This sequence was found in an adult in good health. V usage is TRBV6-6 and J usage is TRBJ1-6, with a possible D match to TRBD1 (6 bases). CDR3 sequence: CASTHEGAYNSPLHF. The DNA of the CDR3 is TGTGCCAGCACCCACGAGGGGGCCTATAATTCACCCCTCCACTTT.